This T cell receptor (beta chain) was identified during a study of blood T cell repertoires in COVID-19. For the study at large: Acute-phase and convalescent COVID-19 samples originated in the United States, Italy and Spain.

TCRdb keeps only in-frame clones here, not all; method: immunoSEQ multiplex PCR. The sample lists 400,000 to 450,000 clones; roughly 87% were seen once. Trimming shortened V by 4 bases and J by 4 bases, and 22 bases separated the two germline ends. Germline V lookup: CDR1 LGHNT, CDR2 FRNRAP. The CDR3 has 17 residues. Participants, about 18 to 90 years old, spanned 25 or so US areas. Participants were placed into cohorts based on the clinical history they reported. Donors in Cohort 3 who had recovered were those with two negative PCRs, healthcare professional clearance, or resolution of their symptoms.

The sequence came from a young man who had recovered from COVID-19. The chain employs TRBV12-5 and TRBJ1-2, with D perhaps matching TRBD1 (6 bases). Sequencing was performed on PBMCs or T cells enriched from blood (not recorded which). As DNA, the CDR3 is TGTGCTAGTGGTTCGGGAGGGGGACCCGGAAGGCGCTATGGCTACACCTTC. Protein sequence: CASGSGGGPGRRYGYTF.